This is a list of T cell receptor beta chains from one sample in a study of blood T cells in healthy people across ages. TCRdb passed the 5' RACE reads through MiXCR, listing each CDR3 protein once. The sample records 1.5 million or so distinct CDR3 sequences, about 45% being singletons. Material for sequencing was blood. These receptors came from a woman younger than 30 in good health. Each CDR3 is given with its conserved first and last residue. The D gene is left open where the match is weak.

CDR3 protein	CDR3 length	V gene	D gene	J gene
CASRQGEAQPQHF	13	TRBV28	.	TRBJ1-5
CSAGLLAGGPYEQFF	15	TRBV20-1	TRBD2	TRBJ2-1
CASSEYDNTYEQYF	14	TRBV25-1	.	TRBJ2-7
CASSLLQGWSTDTQYF	16	TRBV27	.	TRBJ2-3
CASSLAASSGYTGELFF	17	TRBV5-6	TRBD2	TRBJ2-2
CASSQVSAGELFF	13	TRBV4-3	.	TRBJ2-2
CASSLEGRENTEAFF	15	TRBV11-2	.	TRBJ1-1
CASSQDSRGRGIGGYTF	17	TRBV4-3	.	TRBJ1-2
CASRTQRDSYNEQFF	15	TRBV6-1	TRBD2	TRBJ2-1
CASSLGREAYEQYF	14	TRBV7-2	TRBD2	TRBJ2-7
CASSLLGSGNSYEQYF	16	TRBV28	TRBD2	TRBJ2-7
CASSARLAGYNEQFF	15	TRBV9	TRBD2	TRBJ2-1
CASSKVGRGNYGYTF	15	TRBV4-1	.	TRBJ1-2
CASIYGQVNEQFF	13	TRBV12-3/TRBV12-4	.	TRBJ2-1
CASSPDLTGFVQPQHF	16	TRBV4-3	TRBD1	TRBJ1-5
CASRPGLAVGANVLTF	16	TRBV3-1	TRBD2	TRBJ2-6
CASSPLNRDGGSEQYF	16	TRBV19	.	.
CSARGEFQETQYF	13	TRBV20-1	.	TRBJ2-5
CASSTYELDTQYF	13	TRBV6-5	.	TRBJ2-3
CASSSRQGAQGYTF	14	TRBV12-3/TRBV12-4	TRBD1	TRBJ1-2
CSARWQTNEKLFF	13	TRBV20-1	.	TRBJ1-4
CASSAFRAIANYGYTF	16	TRBV18	.	TRBJ1-2
CASPVGVERYF	11	TRBV6-1	.	TRBJ2-4
CASSQQGVSSYEQYF	15	TRBV14	.	TRBJ2-7
CASSVGGRLNTEAFF	15	TRBV9	.	TRBJ1-1
CSVERGTYEQYF	12	TRBV29-1	.	TRBJ2-7
CASSALPLSGTGEGQFF	17	TRBV25-1	TRBD1	TRBJ2-1
CASNPRSTAGAYKQYF	16	TRBV6-6	TRBD2	TRBJ2-7
CSGRFSGANVLTF	13	TRBV29-1	.	TRBJ2-6
CASSRDRVHTGELFF	15	TRBV14	TRBD1	TRBJ2-2
CASSSPPLAGGTDTQYF	17	TRBV28	TRBD2	TRBJ2-3
CASSLPGHPTDTQYF	15	TRBV6-2/TRBV6-3	.	TRBJ2-3
CATSITGPHQPQHF	14	TRBV15	.	TRBJ1-5
CATSDLVGTPLGEQFF	16	TRBV24-1	.	TRBJ2-1
CASSFGGAFDQPQHF	15	TRBV27	.	TRBJ1-5
CAGGAGRINEQFF	13	TRBV6-6	.	TRBJ2-1